This T cell receptor (beta chain) was sequenced during a study of spatial heterogeneity in lung cancer. In this sample, this clonotype turned up many times. Time point reported: sample taken at primary tumor resection. TCRs were sequenced from unsorted whole RNA of tumor, nontumor lung or PBMC. TCRdb analysed the 5' RACE reads with MiXCR anew, one entry per CDR3 protein. The table includes fewer than 25,000 distinct CDR3 sequences, about 3% detected once. Per germline, CDR1 LNHNV and CDR2 YYDKDF (reference sequence). Trimming pared 3 bases from V and 2 bases from J, leaving 5 bases between. The CDR3 totals 14 residues.

V and J are TRBV15 and TRBJ1-6; D may be TRBD1 (5 bases). This receptor was obtained from a female donor with early-stage non-small cell lung cancer. The material was PBMCs, obtained at surgery. The CDR3 loop is CATSRDTYNSPLHF. In DNA form, the CDR3 reads TGTGCCACCAGCAGGGACACCTATAATTCACCCCTCCACTTT. Full variable domain (missing parts from reference TRBV15 and TRBJ1-6): DAMVIQNPRYQVTQFGKPVTLSCSQTLNHNVMYWYQQKSSQAPKLLFHYYDKDFNNEADTPDNFQSRRPNTSFCFLDIRSPGLGDTAMYLCATSRDTYNSPLHFGNGTRLTVT.